Following are 6 T cell receptor beta chains from one sample sequenced in a study of type 1 regulatory T cells. No antigen is known for these receptors. One entry per CDR3 protein, called by TCRdb with MiXCR from the reads. The data contain about 24,000 distinct CDR3 sequences, roughly 45% of them singletons. Specimen: cultured T cells, either the whole culture or a sorted T cell fraction (not recorded which). These receptors came from a human donor in good health.

This clonotype is categorized as large (0.1 to 1%). V is TRBV20-1 and J is TRBJ2-1; 9 nucleotides match TRBD2. Trimming cost V 5 bases and J 2 bases; bases outside gene matches: 1. In germline, CDR1 is DFQATT, CDR2 SNEGSKA (reference sequence). The length of the CDR3 is 13 residues. For the CDR3, the DNA is TGCAGTGCTCGGACTAGCGCCTACAATGAGCAGTTCTTC. Encoded protein: CSARTSAYNEQFF.

V gene TRBV30 combines with J gene TRBJ2-1; 11 nucleotides match TRBD1. V trimming: 5 bases; J trimming: 8 bases; junction bases outside the gene matches: 5. In germline, CDR1 is GTSNPN, CDR2 SVGIG (reference sequence). CDR3 length: 13 amino acids. In nucleotides, the CDR3 is TGTGCCTGGTCGGACAGGGGGCGGGATGAGCAGTTCTTC. Protein sequence: CAWSDRGRDEQFF.

The V and J genes are TRBV11-1 and TRBJ2-5; D is unclear. The CDR3 is 13 residues long. Germline CDR1 SGHAT, CDR2 FQDESV (reference sequence). V was shortened by 3 bases and J by 1 base, with 6 bases between the two germline ends. For the CDR3, the DNA is TGTGCCAGCAGCTTCGGCGTCCAAGAGACCCAGTACTTC. This gives the protein CASSFGVQETQYF.

This chain links TRBV20-1 with TRBJ2-1, with D perhaps matching TRBD1 (6 bases). There are 13 residues in the CDR3. Germline V CDR1 and CDR2: DFQATT, SNEGSKA (reference sequence). The DNA of the CDR3 is TGCAGCCCAGCCCAGGGGATGAACAATGAGCAGTTCTTC. Translated, it gives CSPAQGMNNEQFF.

This chain links TRBV7-2 with TRBJ2-7; no clear D gene. Germline V lookup: CDR1 SGHTA, CDR2 FQGNSA. The CDR3 is made up of 12 amino acids. V was shortened by 0 bases and J by 4 bases, with 4 bases between the two germline ends. The DNA of the CDR3 is TGTGCCAGCAGCTTAGCTGATTACGAGCAGTACTTC. The encoded protein is CASSLADYEQYF. The entire variable domain, with the rest obtained from reference TRBV7-2 and TRBJ2-7, is as follows: GAGVSQSPSNKVTEKGKDVELRCDPISGHTALYWYRQSLGQGLEFLIYFQGNSAPDKSGLPSDRFSAERTGGSVSTLTIQRTQQEDSAVYLCASSLADYEQYFGPGTRLTVT.

The DNA of the CDR3 is TGTGCCAGCAGCCGACAGGCCAACTATGGCTACACCTTC. Translation: CASSRQANYGYTF. The J gene is TRBJ1-2, the V gene TRBV6-6; tentatively, D is TRBD1 (6 bases). This CDR3 spans 13 amino acids. Germline V CDR1 and CDR2: MNHNY, SVGAGI (reference sequence). Trimming took off 6 bases at V and 2 bases at J, with 10 bases between the two ends.